One sample yielded the 7 T cell receptor beta chains listed below, sequenced in a study of a mutant IDH1 vaccine in newly diagnosed glioma. Sequencing used immunoSEQ multiplex PCR; TCRdb keeps in-frame clones, though not all of them. The repertoire has 70,000 or so clones, over 70% of them found once; the top ten carry approximately 4.4%. Time point denoted: baseline, week 1 (first vaccination visit). Treatment described: pre-vaccination baseline after standard-of-care therapy. Sequences were derived from peripheral blood mononuclear cells (PBMCs), sampled from a glioma patient treated with radiotherapy, temozolomide or both. The receptor set was obtained from a woman under 30 with glioma. Some clones in this sample may be carry-over from other donors' samples.

This clone rates as medium-sized. The chain uses TRBV16 and TRBJ1-5; D possibly corresponds to TRBD1 (6 bases). The V end lost 0 bases, the J end lost 4 bases, and 10 bases lay between the germline ends. The length of the CDR3 is 15 residues. Germline CDR1 is KGHSY and CDR2 is FQNENV. CDR3 residues: CASSQSDRGNQPQHF. The CDR3 DNA sequence: TGTGCCAGCAGCCAATCGGACAGAGGGAATCAGCCCCAGCATTTT.

This clone showed up just once. The rearrangement joins TRBV9 to TRBJ2-3; TRBD2 matches at 8 bases. Trimming removed 3 bases from V and 1 base from J; junction bases left unmatched: 4. This CDR3 region has 15 residues. Germline V CDR1 and CDR2: SGDLS, YYNGEE. DNA for the CDR3: TGTGCCAGCAGCGATAGCGGGGCCCGCACAGATACGCAGTATTTT. The encoded protein is CASSDSGARTDTQYF.

The chain is built from TRBV7-6 and TRBJ2-7, with 12 bases fitting TRBD2. The germline V gene has CDR1 SGHVS and CDR2 FNYEAQ. The ends lost 5 bases at V and 6 bases at J; junction bases unmatched: 5. The CDR3 runs 14 residues. CDR3 amino acids: CASSPLAGGIEQYF. CDR3 DNA sequence: TGTGCCAGCAGCCCGCTAGCGGGAGGGATCGAGCAGTACTTC. Supplemented by reference TRBV7-6 and TRBJ2-7, the full variable domain reads GAGVSQSPRYKVTKRGQDVALRCDPISGHVSLYWYRQALGQGPEFLTYFNYEAQQDKSGLPNDRFSAERPEGSISTLTIQRTEQRDSAMYRCASSPLAGGIEQYFGPGTRLTVT.

V and J are TRBV5-4 and TRBJ2-1; the D gene is possibly TRBD2 (5 bases). The CDR3 runs 15 residues. V lost 4 bases and J lost 0, with 11 bases in between. Germline CDR1 and CDR2: SGHNT and YYREEE (reference sequence). The DNA of the CDR3 is TGTGCCAGCAGCGGACTGGGGTCCTCCTACAATGAGCAGTTCTTC. Its protein is CASSGLGSSYNEQFF. Complete variable domain (other parts from reference TRBV5-4 and TRBJ2-1): ETGVTQSPTHLIKTRGQQVTLRCSSQSGHNTVSWYQQALGQGPQFIFQYYREEENGRGNFPPRFSGLQFPNYSSELNVNALELDDSALYLCASSGLGSSYNEQFFGPGTRLTVL.

The V and J genes are TRBV5-4 and TRBJ1-1; a possible D gene is TRBD1 (5 bases). The germline V gene has CDR1 SGHNT and CDR2 YYREEE (reference sequence). Trimming took 4 bases from V and 4 from J, leaving 14 bases between them. CDR3 size: 14 residues. In nucleotides, the CDR3 is TGTGCCAGCAGCCCACAGGTTGGTGGCACTGAAGCTTTCTTT. Its translation: CASSPQVGGTEAFF.

V usage is TRBV10-2 and J usage is TRBJ2-7; 10 nucleotides line up with TRBD2. J lost 3 bases, V lost 3 bases, and 2 bases had no gene match. The V gene's germline CDR1 is WSHSY and CDR2 SAAADI. This CDR3 region has 14 residues. CDR3 residues: CASSDPSGSYEQYF. The CDR3 region has the DNA TGCGCCAGCAGTGATCCTAGCGGGAGCTACGAGCAGTACTTC.

The chain uses TRBV2 and TRBJ1-1; D remains unclear. Trimming pared 2 bases from V and 9 bases from J, leaving 7 bases between. Germline assignment: CDR1 SNHLY and CDR2 FYNNEI. There are 11 residues in the CDR3. The DNA for the CDR3 is TGTGCCAGCAGTGAACCGAAGAAAGCTTTCTTT. Translated: CASSEPKKAFF.